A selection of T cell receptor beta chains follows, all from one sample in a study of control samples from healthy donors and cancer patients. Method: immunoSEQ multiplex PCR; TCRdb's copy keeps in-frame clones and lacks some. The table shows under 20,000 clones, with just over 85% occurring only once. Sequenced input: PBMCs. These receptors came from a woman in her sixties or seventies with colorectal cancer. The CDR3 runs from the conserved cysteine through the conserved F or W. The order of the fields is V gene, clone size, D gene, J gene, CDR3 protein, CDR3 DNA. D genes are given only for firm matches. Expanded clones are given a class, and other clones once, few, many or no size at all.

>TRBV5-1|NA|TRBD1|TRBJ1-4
CASSPGQGREKLFF
TGCGCCAGCAGCCCGGGACAGGGCCGGGAAAAACTGTTTTTT
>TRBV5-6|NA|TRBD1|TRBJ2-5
CASSPPRGGEETQYF
TGTGCCAGCAGCCCCCCGCGAGGGGGCGAGGAGACCCAGTACTTC
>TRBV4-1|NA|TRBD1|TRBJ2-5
CASSQSVDRQETQYF
TGCGCCAGCAGCCAATCGGTGGACAGGCAGGAGACCCAGTACTTC
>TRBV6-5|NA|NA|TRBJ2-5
CASTGQPQYF
TGTGCCAGCACCGGACAGCCTCAGTACTTC
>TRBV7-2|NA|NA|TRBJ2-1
CASSFGQNEQFF
TGTGCCAGCAGCTTCGGTCAAAATGAGCAGTTCTTC
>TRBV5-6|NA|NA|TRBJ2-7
CASSLGGEQYF
TGTGCCAGCAGCTTGGGGGGCGAGCAGTACTTC
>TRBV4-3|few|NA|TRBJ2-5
CASSQERGETQYF
TGCGCCAGCAGCCAAGAAAGGGGGGAGACCCAGTACTTC
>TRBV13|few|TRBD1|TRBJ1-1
CASSLGDYWQGVTEAFF
TGTGCCAGCAGCTTAGGCGATTATTGGCAGGGGGTCACTGAAGCTTTCTTT
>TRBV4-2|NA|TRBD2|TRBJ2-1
CASSRVGLAGGGNNEQFF
TGTGCCAGCAGCCGGGTCGGACTAGCGGGAGGGGGAAACAATGAGCAGTTCTTC
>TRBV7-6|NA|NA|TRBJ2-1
CASSLPSAPYNEQFF
TGTGCCAGCAGCTTACCTAGCGCCCCTTACAATGAGCAGTTCTTC
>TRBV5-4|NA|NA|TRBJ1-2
CASSSSSVMNYGYTF
TGTGCCAGCAGCTCCTCCAGTGTCATGAACTATGGCTACACCTTC
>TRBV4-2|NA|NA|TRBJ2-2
CASSLRGANTGELFF
TGTGCCAGCAGCCTGCGAGGGGCGAACACCGGGGAGCTGTTTTTT
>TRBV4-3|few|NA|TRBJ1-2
CASSQDLTDYGYTF
TGCGCCAGCAGCCAAGATTTAACCGACTATGGCTACACCTTC
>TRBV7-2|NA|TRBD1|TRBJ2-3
CASSSGQGMTDTQYF
TGTGCCAGCAGCTCGGGACAGGGGATGACAGATACGCAGTATTTT
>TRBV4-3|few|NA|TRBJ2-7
CASSQDYGVYEQYF
TGCGCCAGCAGCCAAGATTATGGGGTCTACGAGCAGTACTTC
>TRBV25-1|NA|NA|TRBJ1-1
CASSGGRMNTEAFF
TGTGCCAGCAGTGGTGGGCGAATGAACACTGAAGCTTTCTTT
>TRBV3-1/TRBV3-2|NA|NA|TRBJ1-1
CASSQEASVFAFF
TGTGCCAGCAGCCAAGAAGCGTCGGTATTCGCTTTCTTT
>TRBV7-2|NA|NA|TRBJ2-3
CASSPGLSTDTQYF
TGTGCCAGCAGCCCGGGACTCAGCACAGATACGCAGTATTTT
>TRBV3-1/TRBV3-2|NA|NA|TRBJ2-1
CASSAPSGPWYEQFF
TGTGCCAGCAGCGCTCCTTCGGGGCCCTGGTATGAGCAGTTCTTC
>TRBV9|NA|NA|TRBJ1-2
CASSSGPRAGYTF
TGTGCCAGCAGCTCCGGGCCTCGAGCTGGCTACACCTTC
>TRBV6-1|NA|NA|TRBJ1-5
CASSEEGYSRQPQHF
TGTGCCAGCAGTGAAGAAGGCTACTCGAGGCAGCCCCAGCATTTT
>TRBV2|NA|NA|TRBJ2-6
CASSESGRRSGANVLTF
TGTGCCAGCAGTGAGTCGGGACGCCGCTCTGGGGCCAACGTCCTGACTTTC
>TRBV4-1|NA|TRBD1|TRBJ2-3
CASSQDVGQGISTDTQYF
TGCGCCAGCAGCCAAGATGTAGGACAGGGGATTAGCACAGATACGCAGTATTTT
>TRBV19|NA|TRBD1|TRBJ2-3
CASSPAGRGQGGTDTQYF
TGTGCCAGTAGTCCAGCCGGGCGGGGACAGGGAGGCACAGATACGCAGTATTTT
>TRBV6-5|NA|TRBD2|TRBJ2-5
CASLPTGGGQTQYF
TGTGCCAGCCTCCCCACCGGGGGGGGACAGACCCAGTACTTC
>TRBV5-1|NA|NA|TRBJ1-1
CASSPRDGAEAFF
TGCGCCAGCAGCCCACGGGATGGAGCTGAAGCTTTCTTT
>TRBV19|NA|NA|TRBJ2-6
CASSQYKVRSGANVLTF
TGTGCCAGTAGTCAATACAAGGTCCGCTCTGGGGCCAACGTCCTGACTTTC
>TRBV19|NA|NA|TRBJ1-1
CASSIDPRPFMNTEAFF
TGTGCCAGTAGTATAGATCCTAGACCATTCATGAACACTGAAGCTTTCTTT
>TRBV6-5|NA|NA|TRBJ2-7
CATLAGREQYF
TGTGCCACCCTCGCCGGGCGCGAGCAGTACTTC
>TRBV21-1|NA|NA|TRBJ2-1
CASSKRVSQRQFF
TGTGCCAGCAGCAAAAGGGTATCCCAAAGGCAGTTCTTC
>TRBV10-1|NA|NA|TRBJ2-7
CASSGIITGPLCYEQYF
TGCGCCAGCAGTGGTATAATTACAGGGCCCCTTTGCTACGAGCAGTACTTC
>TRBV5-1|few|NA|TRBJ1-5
CASSRGGGGQPQHF
TGCGCCAGCAGCCGCGGTGGGGGCGGTCAGCCCCAGCATTTT
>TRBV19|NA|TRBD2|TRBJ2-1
CASSSSGGSYNEQFF
TGTGCCAGTAGTTCTAGCGGGGGCTCCTACAATGAGCAGTTCTTC
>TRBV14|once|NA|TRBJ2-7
CASSQDRTPTQYF
TGTGCCAGCAGCCAAGATCGAACCCCTACCCAGTACTTC
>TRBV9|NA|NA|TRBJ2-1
CASSGYGGVDEQFF
TGTGCCAGCAGCGGCTATGGGGGTGTCGATGAGCAGTTCTTC
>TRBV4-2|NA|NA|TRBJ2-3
CASSQDQTAGDTQYF
TGTGCCAGCAGCCAAGATCAGACCGCGGGGGATACGCAGTATTTT
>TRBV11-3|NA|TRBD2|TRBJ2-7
CASSPGVGGSRPYEQYF
TGTGCCAGCAGCCCGGGGGTGGGCGGGAGTAGGCCCTACGAGCAGTACTTC